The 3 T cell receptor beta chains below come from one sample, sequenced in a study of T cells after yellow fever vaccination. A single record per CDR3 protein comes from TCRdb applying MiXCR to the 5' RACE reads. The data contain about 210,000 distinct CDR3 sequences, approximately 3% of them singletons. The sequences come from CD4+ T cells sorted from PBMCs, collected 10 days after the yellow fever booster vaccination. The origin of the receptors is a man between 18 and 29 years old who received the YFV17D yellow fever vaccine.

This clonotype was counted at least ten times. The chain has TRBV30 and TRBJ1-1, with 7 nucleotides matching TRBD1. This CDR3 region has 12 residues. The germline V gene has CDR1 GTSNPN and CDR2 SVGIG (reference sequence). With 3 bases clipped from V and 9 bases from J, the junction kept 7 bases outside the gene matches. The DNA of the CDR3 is TGTGCCTGGAGCGCGCAGGGGGGAAAAGCTTTCTTT. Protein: CAWSAQGGKAFF.

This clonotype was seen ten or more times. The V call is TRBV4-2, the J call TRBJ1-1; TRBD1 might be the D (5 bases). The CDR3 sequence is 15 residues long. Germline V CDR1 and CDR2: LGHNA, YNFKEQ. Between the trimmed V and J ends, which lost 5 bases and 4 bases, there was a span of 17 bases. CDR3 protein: CASSALGGGATEAFF. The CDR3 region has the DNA TGTGCCAGCAGCGCTTTGGGGGGGGGTGCCACTGAAGCTTTCTTT.

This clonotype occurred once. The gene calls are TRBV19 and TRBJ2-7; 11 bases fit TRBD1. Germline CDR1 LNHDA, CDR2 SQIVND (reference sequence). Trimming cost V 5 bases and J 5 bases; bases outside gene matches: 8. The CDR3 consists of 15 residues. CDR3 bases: TGTGCCAGTAGTGCCCGGACAGGGGGCGAGGACGAGCAGTACTTC. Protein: CASSARTGGEDEQYF.